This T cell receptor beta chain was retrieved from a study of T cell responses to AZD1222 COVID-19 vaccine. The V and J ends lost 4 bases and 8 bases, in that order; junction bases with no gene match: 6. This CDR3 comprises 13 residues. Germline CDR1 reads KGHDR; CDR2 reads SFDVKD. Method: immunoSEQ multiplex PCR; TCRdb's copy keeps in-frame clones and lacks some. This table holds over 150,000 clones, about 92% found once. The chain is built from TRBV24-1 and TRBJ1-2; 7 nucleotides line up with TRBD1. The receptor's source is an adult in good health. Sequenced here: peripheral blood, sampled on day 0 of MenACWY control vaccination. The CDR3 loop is CATSEPGGGGYTF. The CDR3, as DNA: TGTGCCACCAGTGAGCCAGGGGGAGGAGGCTACACCTTC.